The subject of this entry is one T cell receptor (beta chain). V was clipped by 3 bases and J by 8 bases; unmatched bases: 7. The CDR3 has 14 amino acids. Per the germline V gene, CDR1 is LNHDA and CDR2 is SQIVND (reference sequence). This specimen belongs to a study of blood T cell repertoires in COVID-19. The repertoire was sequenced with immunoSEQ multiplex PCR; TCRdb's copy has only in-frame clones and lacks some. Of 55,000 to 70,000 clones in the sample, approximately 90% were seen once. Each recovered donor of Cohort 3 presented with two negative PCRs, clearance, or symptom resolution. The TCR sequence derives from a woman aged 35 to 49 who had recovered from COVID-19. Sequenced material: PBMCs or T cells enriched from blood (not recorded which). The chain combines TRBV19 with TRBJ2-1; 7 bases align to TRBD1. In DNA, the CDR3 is TGTGCCAGTAGTATTGGTAGGGGGCTGTATGAGCAGTTCTTC. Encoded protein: CASSIGRGLYEQFF.